The 11 T cell receptor beta chains below all came from one sample that was sequenced in a study of response to subunit inactivated influenza vaccine. TCRdb itself ran the RT-PCR reads through MiXCR, one entry per CDR3 protein. The sample records 530,000 or so distinct CDR3 sequences, 25% being singletons. Sequencing used CD4+ T cells sorted from PBMCs, obtained 5 days after vaccination. The receptors were gathered from a man over 45 who received an inactivated influenza vaccine.

Remarks on this clonotype: The junction and the germline gene differ at one end; a read error may be behind it. J is TRBJ2-1 and V is TRBV5-6; TRBD1 is a possible D gene (5 bases). Germline CDR1 is SGHDT and CDR2 is YYEEEE. The CDR3 consists of 13 residues. The CDR3 loop is CASSLVGVNGQFF. The CDR3 coding sequence is TGTGCCAGCAGTTTAGTAGGGGTCAATGGGCAGTTCTTC.

This clonotype was counted only a few times. One base away lies a much larger clone, so this may be a sequencing read error. The chain carries TRBV9 and TRBJ2-5, with D perhaps being TRBD1 or TRBD2 (5 bases each). The CDR3 consists of 12 residues. Per the germline V gene, CDR1 is SGDLS and CDR2 is YYNGEE. V was shortened by 0 bases and J by 5 bases, with 5 bases between the two germline ends. CDR3 bases: TGTGCCAGCAGCGTAGGGGGGGAGACCCAGTACTTC. It specifies CASSVGGETQYF.

This clonotype appeared many times. V usage is TRBV12-3 or TRBV12-4 and J usage is TRBJ2-2; 9 nucleotides agree with TRBD1. The CDR3 is 15 amino acids. V shed 6 bases and J 5 bases; nucleotides not matched to a gene: 7. The CDR3 here is CASRWTGARTGELFF. CDR3 coding DNA: TGTGCCAGCAGGTGGACAGGGGCGAGAACCGGGGAGCTGTTTTTT.

Only a few counts were recorded for this clonotype. The chain has TRBV9 and TRBJ2-7; D is perhaps TRBD2 (6 bases). With 2 bases removed from V and 4 bases from J, the gap between germline ends came to 16 bases. This CDR3 comprises 15 residues. Germline V gene sequence: CDR1 SGDLS, CDR2 YYNGEE. Written as DNA, the CDR3 is TGTGCCAGCAGCGTTAGCGGAGACCCCGGGTACGAGCAGTACTTC. This codes for CASSVSGDPGYEQYF.

This clonotype was seen a few times. This chain joins TRBV20-1 and TRBJ1-2, with 7 bases aligning to TRBD1. This CDR3 contains 14 residues. CDR1 DFQATT and CDR2 SNEGSKA come from the germline V gene (reference sequence). V dropped 0 bases and J dropped 2; count of bases not matched to a gene: 3. CDR3 in amino acids: CSARDGTANYGYTF. The CDR3 region has the DNA TGCAGTGCTAGAGATGGGACAGCCAACTATGGCTACACCTTC.

The chain carries TRBV5-1 and TRBJ2-7; 9 bases map to TRBD1. Germline V gene sequence: CDR1 SGHRS, CDR2 YFSETQ. V shed 5 bases and J 7 bases; nucleotides not matched to a gene: 4. The CDR3 is made up of 12 amino acids. The CDR3 bases are TGCGCCAGCAGTGGGACAGGGCAGGAGCAGTACTTC. Translating it yields CASSGTGQEQYF.

The V call is TRBV6-2 or TRBV6-3, the J call TRBJ2-2; perhaps TRBD1 as D (5 bases). The CDR3 has 17 amino acids. The ends were cut back, 0 bases at V and 2 bases at J, with 13 bases in the middle. Germline loops: CDR1 MNHEY, CDR2 SVGEGT. CDR3 region: CASSYSIGRVNTGELFF. In nucleotides, the CDR3 is TGTGCCAGCAGTTACTCGATTGGCAGGGTAAACACCGGGGAGCTGTTTTTT.

The rearrangement links TRBV15 to TRBJ2-7; no reliable D call. Germline V gene sequence: CDR1 LNHNV, CDR2 YYDKDF (reference sequence). Trimming stripped 0 bases from V and 0 bases from J, with 9 bases between. The CDR3 is 15 residues long. The CDR3 here is CATSREDHSSYEQYF. CDR3 DNA: TGTGCCACCAGCAGAGAGGACCACAGCTCCTACGAGCAGTACTTC.

This clonotype was seen a handful of times. At one end the junction does not follow the germline gene, possibly because of a read error. The chain couples TRBV10-3 to TRBJ2-1; the D is unclear. Germline V gene data show CDR1 as ENHRY and CDR2 as SYGVKD. The CDR3 has 14 residues. Here the CDR3 DNA reads TGTGCCATCAGGGAGTTAGCAAGGTTGAATGAGCAGTTCTTC. This codes for CAIRELARLNEQFF.

This clonotype was seen only a few times. The CDR3 coding sequence is TGTGCCAGCAGCCAAGATCAGGGGTTTCCAGATACGCAGTATTTT. It translates to CASSQDQGFPDTQYF. The chain is built from TRBV4-2 and TRBJ2-3, with D possibly being TRBD1 (6 bases). The V gene lost 0 bases and the J gene lost 4 bases, with 11 bases spanning the gap. CDR3 length equals 15 residues. The germline CDR1 and CDR2 sequences are LGHNA and YNFKEQ.

J is TRBJ2-1 and V is TRBV12-3 or TRBV12-4, with D possibly being TRBD1 or TRBD2 (5 bases each). Trimming took off 2 bases at V and 0 bases at J, with 14 bases between the two ends. CDR3 length equals 17 residues. CDR3 sequence reads: CASSLFPSGTSYNEQFF. The CDR3 DNA follows: TGTGCCAGCAGTTTATTTCCTTCGGGGACCTCCTACAATGAGCAGTTCTTC.